A selection of T cell receptor beta chains follows, all from one sample in a study of cytomegalovirus exposure and HLA in healthy donors. Sequencing used immunoSEQ multiplex PCR; TCRdb keeps in-frame clones, though not all of them. Among hundreds of thousands of clones listed, around nine tenths were seen once. Input material: PBMCs. The receptor source for this set is a woman between 18 and 29 years old in good health and CMV-seronegative. Both conserved end residues are part of each CDR3. A D gene is named only where the DNA matches it firmly. Size is stated for part of the rows, as once, few or many counts, or as a class when the clone is expanded.

>TRBJ2-6|TRBV15|-|-
CATQGGGANVLTF
TGTGCCACCCAGGGCGGTGGGGCCAACGTCCTGACTTTC
>TRBJ1-1|TRBV11-2|TRBD1|-
CASSPPWRTGTEAFF
TGTGCCAGCAGCCCACCATGGAGGACAGGCACTGAAGCTTTCTTT
>TRBJ2-3|TRBV9|TRBD2|once
CASSVTSGDGGTQYF
TGTGCCAGCAGCGTGACTAGCGGGGATGGTGGTACGCAGTATTTT
>TRBJ2-1|TRBV4-1|-|-
CASSQGLTGTPSLSSYNEQFF
TGCGCCAGCAGCCAAGGGCTAACAGGGACCCCATCCCTCAGCTCCTACAATGAGCAGTTCTTC
>TRBJ2-7|TRBV2|-|-
CASSAKPPGLHFTSSYEQYF
TGTGCCAGCAGTGCGAAGCCACCGGGACTCCACTTTACCTCCTCCTACGAGCAGTACTTC
>TRBJ2-7|TRBV19|TRBD2|-
CASRGGSYEQYF
TGTGCCAGTAGGGGGGGGTCCTACGAGCAGTACTTC
>TRBJ1-4|TRBV6-5|-|-
CASSYQGRGEKLFF
TGTGCCAGCAGTTACCAGGGGCGCGGAGAAAAACTGTTTTTT
>TRBJ2-7|TRBV9|-|-
CASSGGTGSEQYF
TGTGCCAGCAGCGGGGGAACGGGGAGCGAGCAGTACTTC
>TRBJ2-3|TRBV29-1|-|-
CSVDGGTSTDTQYF
TGCAGCGTTGATGGTGGGACTAGCACAGATACGCAGTATTTT
>TRBJ1-1|TRBV7-9|-|once
CSSSQLSERTEAFF
TGTTCCAGCAGCCAACTCTCCGAGCGCACTGAAGCTTTCTTT
>TRBJ2-7|TRBV9|TRBD1|-
CASSFDGTGGYEQYF
TGTGCCAGCAGCTTCGACGGGACAGGGGGCTACGAGCAGTACTTC